This T cell receptor (beta chain) was observed in a study of T cell changes during pregnancy in multiple sclerosis. Sequenced by immunoSEQ multiplex PCR; TCRdb stores in-frame clones only, minus some. The table lists around 61,000 clones, 75% to 90% of them singletons. Material: peripheral blood, obtained in the first trimester of pregnancy. The sequence derives from a female donor in good health, enrolled as a control in a pregnancy study.

The CDR3 is CASSLGQGAYGYTF. CDR3 DNA: TGTGCCAGCAGCCTAGGGCAGGGGGCCTATGGCTACACCTTC. The chain recombines TRBV7-9 with TRBJ1-2; 8 nucleotides align to TRBD1. Germline values: CDR1 SEHNR, CDR2 FQNEAQ (reference sequence). The V segment lost 5 bases and the J segment 4 bases; nucleotides outside the gene matches: 6. The CDR3 runs to 14 residues.